This entry features one T cell receptor (beta chain) sequence. With V trimmed by 3 bases and J by 5 bases, 4 bases remained unmatched. The CDR3 runs to 14 residues. Germline V gives CDR1 SEHNR, CDR2 FQNEAQ (reference sequence). This sample was included in a study of cytomegalovirus exposure and HLA in healthy donors. Amplification used 60 Vbeta primers and 13 Jbeta primers. This table comes from immunoSEQ multiplex PCR, and its TCRdb copy is limited to in-frame clones, with some not included. The data hold around 150,000 clones, with approximately 78% observed a single time. The chain couples TRBV7-9 to TRBJ2-3, with 8 bases identical to TRBD1. The receptor was isolated from a male donor in good health and CMV-seronegative. The sequenced sample consisted of PBMCs. The CDR3 is CASSLTGVIDTQYF. DNA of the CDR3: TGTGCCAGCAGCTTGACAGGGGTGATAGATACGCAGTATTTT.